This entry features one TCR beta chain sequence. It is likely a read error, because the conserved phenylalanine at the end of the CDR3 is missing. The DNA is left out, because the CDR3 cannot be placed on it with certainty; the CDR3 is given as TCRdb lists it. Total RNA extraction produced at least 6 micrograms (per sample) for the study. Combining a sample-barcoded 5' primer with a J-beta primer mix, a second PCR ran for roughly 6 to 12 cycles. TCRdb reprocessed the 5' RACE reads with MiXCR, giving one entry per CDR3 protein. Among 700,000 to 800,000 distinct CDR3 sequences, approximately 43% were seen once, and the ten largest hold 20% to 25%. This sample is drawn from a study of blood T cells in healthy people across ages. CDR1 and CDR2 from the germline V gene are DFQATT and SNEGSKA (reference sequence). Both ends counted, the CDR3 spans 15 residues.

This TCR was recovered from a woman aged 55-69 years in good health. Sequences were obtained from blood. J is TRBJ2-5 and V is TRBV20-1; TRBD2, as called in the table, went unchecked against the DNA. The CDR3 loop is CSARDPAGPPRDPVL.